These T cell receptor beta chains were read from a single sample in a study of identifying expanded T cells in peripheral blood. Sequencing was performed with immunoSEQ multiplex PCR; in TCRdb, only in-frame clones are kept and a portion is missing. The sample yields some 96,000 clones, about 90% seen once. Sequencing input: blood. These receptor sequences come from a person aged 18-70 years in good health. Each CDR3 is given with its conserved first and last residue. The D gene is left open where the match is weak. Size is omitted from some rows. Given values are once, few, many or a class for expanded clones.

abundance: .
j_gene: TRBJ2-1
v_gene: TRBV5-1
d_gene: .
CDR3aa: CASSPTHRKEDNEQFF
CDR3nt: TGCGCCAGCAGCCCCACCCACCGAAAGGAGGACAATGAGCAGTTCTTC

abundance: once
j_gene: TRBJ2-1
v_gene: TRBV18
d_gene: TRBD2
CDR3aa: CASSPPGLANEQFF
CDR3nt: TGTGCCAGCTCACCACCTGGACTAGCCAATGAGCAGTTCTTC

abundance: .
j_gene: TRBJ2-3
v_gene: TRBV10-1
d_gene: .
CDR3aa: CASSLQGRSDTQYF
CDR3nt: TGCGCCAGCAGTCTCCAAGGGAGGTCTGATACGCAGTATTTT

abundance: .
j_gene: TRBJ2-1
v_gene: TRBV4-1
d_gene: TRBD2
CDR3aa: CASSQVASGRGEQFF
CDR3nt: TGCGCCAGCAGCCAAGTGGCTAGCGGTCGGGGTGAGCAGTTCTTC

abundance: .
j_gene: TRBJ1-2
v_gene: TRBV4-2
d_gene: TRBD1
CDR3aa: CASRTGVSNYGYTF
CDR3nt: TGTGCCAGCAGGACAGGGGTAAGCAACTATGGCTACACCTTC

abundance: .
j_gene: TRBJ2-7
v_gene: TRBV9
d_gene: .
CDR3aa: CASSGSSSSYEQYF
CDR3nt: TGTGCCAGCAGCGGGAGTTCGAGCTCCTACGAGCAGTACTTC

abundance: .
j_gene: TRBJ1-6
v_gene: TRBV5-1
d_gene: TRBD1
CDR3aa: CASSLEGAGGSNSPLHF
CDR3nt: TGCGCCAGCAGCTTGGAAGGGGCAGGGGGCTCGAATTCACCCCTCCACTTT

abundance: .
j_gene: TRBJ1-1
v_gene: TRBV4-1
d_gene: .
CDR3aa: CASSQGMNTEAFF
CDR3nt: TGCGCCAGCAGCCAAGGTATGAACACTGAAGCTTTCTTT

abundance: .
j_gene: TRBJ1-5
v_gene: TRBV6-6
d_gene: .
CDR3aa: CASSDGNQPQHF
CDR3nt: TGTGCCAGCTCGGACGGTAATCAGCCCCAGCATTTT

abundance: .
j_gene: TRBJ1-5
v_gene: TRBV29-1
d_gene: .
CDR3aa: CSVGADSNQPQHF
CDR3nt: TGCAGCGTTGGGGCAGACAGCAATCAGCCCCAGCATTTT

abundance: .
j_gene: TRBJ1-2
v_gene: TRBV5-4
d_gene: .
CDR3aa: CASSTRNYGYTF
CDR3nt: TGTGCCAGCAGCACCAGAAACTATGGCTACACCTTC

abundance: .
j_gene: TRBJ2-3
v_gene: TRBV30
d_gene: .
CDR3aa: CAWGDGGYTDTQYF
CDR3nt: TGTGCCTGGGGGGACGGGGGTTATACAGATACGCAGTATTTT

abundance: .
j_gene: TRBJ1-2
v_gene: TRBV5-1
d_gene: .
CDR3aa: CASSPGLPTIYGYTF
CDR3nt: TGCGCCAGCAGCCCTGGGCTACCCACGATCTATGGCTACACCTTC

abundance: .
j_gene: TRBJ1-5
v_gene: TRBV2
d_gene: .
CDR3aa: CASTYGSWDNQPQHF
CDR3nt: TGTGCCAGCACATACGGGAGCTGGGACAATCAGCCCCAGCATTTT

abundance: .
j_gene: TRBJ2-2
v_gene: TRBV5-1
d_gene: .
CDR3aa: CASSLVSANTGELFF
CDR3nt: TGCGCCAGCAGCTTGGTCTCCGCGAACACCGGGGAGCTGTTTTTT

abundance: .
j_gene: TRBJ1-2
v_gene: TRBV29-1
d_gene: .
CDR3aa: CSAGILTSSTNYGYTF
CDR3nt: TGCAGCGCTGGCATCCTGACTTCAAGCACCAACTATGGCTACACCTTC

abundance: .
j_gene: TRBJ2-1
v_gene: TRBV7-2
d_gene: .
CDR3aa: CASSYAQGLGFF
CDR3nt: TGTGCCAGCAGCTACGCCCAGGGCCTAGGGTTCTTC

abundance: .
j_gene: TRBJ2-7
v_gene: TRBV15
d_gene: .
CDR3aa: CATSRTSLDYEQYF
CDR3nt: TGTGCCACCAGCAGAACGTCCTTGGACTACGAGCAGTACTTC

abundance: .
j_gene: TRBJ1-2
v_gene: TRBV5-1
d_gene: TRBD1
CDR3aa: CASSLGTGYSGYTF
CDR3nt: TGCGCCAGCAGCTTAGGGACAGGTTATTCGGGCTACACCTTC

abundance: .
j_gene: TRBJ1-6
v_gene: TRBV5-1
d_gene: .
CDR3aa: CASSSGGERSPLHF
CDR3nt: TGCGCCAGCAGCTCTGGCGGAGAACGCTCACCCCTCCACTTT

abundance: few
j_gene: TRBJ2-1
v_gene: TRBV29-1
d_gene: .
CDR3aa: CSMKLREGEQFF
CDR3nt: TGCAGCATGAAGCTCAGGGAAGGTGAGCAGTTCTTC

abundance: .
j_gene: TRBJ2-2
v_gene: TRBV10-1
d_gene: .
CDR3aa: CASSFYRQTGELFF
CDR3nt: TGCGCCAGCAGTTTTTACAGGCAAACCGGGGAGCTGTTTTTT

abundance: .
j_gene: TRBJ1-2
v_gene: TRBV10-3
d_gene: TRBD1
CDR3aa: CAISWTGWAVSYGYTF
CDR3nt: TGTGCCATCAGCTGGACAGGGTGGGCAGTTAGCTATGGCTACACCTTC

abundance: .
j_gene: TRBJ2-2
v_gene: TRBV9
d_gene: TRBD1
CDR3aa: CASSSSGQGRTGELFF
CDR3nt: TGTGCCAGCAGCTCGTCTGGACAGGGGCGGACCGGGGAGCTGTTTTTT

abundance: .
j_gene: TRBJ2-1
v_gene: TRBV4-1
d_gene: .
CDR3aa: CASSQAPSGPYYNEQFF
CDR3nt: TGCGCCAGCAGCCAAGCTCCGTCAGGGCCCTACTACAATGAGCAGTTCTTC

abundance: .
j_gene: TRBJ1-1
v_gene: TRBV7-6
d_gene: .
CDR3aa: CASSGYRNTEAFF
CDR3nt: TGTGCCAGCAGCGGATACAGGAACACTGAAGCTTTCTTT

abundance: .
j_gene: TRBJ2-2
v_gene: TRBV29-1
d_gene: .
CDR3aa: CSGGGGRDTGELFF
CDR3nt: TGCAGCGGCGGAGGGGGCCGGGACACCGGGGAGCTGTTTTTT

abundance: .
j_gene: TRBJ2-6
v_gene: TRBV5-1
d_gene: .
CDR3aa: CASSLAPGSSGANVLTF
CDR3nt: TGCGCCAGCAGCTTGGCCCCGGGGAGCTCTGGGGCCAACGTCCTGACTTTC

abundance: .
j_gene: TRBJ2-3
v_gene: TRBV19
d_gene: TRBD2
CDR3aa: CASSAGLAGVGRTDTQYF
CDR3nt: TGTGCCAGTAGTGCGGGACTAGCGGGAGTGGGGCGCACAGATACGCAGTATTTT

abundance: .
j_gene: TRBJ2-7
v_gene: TRBV5-4
d_gene: .
CDR3aa: CASSLVAREQYF
CDR3nt: TGTGCCAGCAGCTTGGTAGCCCGGGAGCAGTACTTC

abundance: .
j_gene: TRBJ1-1
v_gene: TRBV4-2
d_gene: .
CDR3aa: CASSQEGHEAFF
CDR3nt: TGTGCCAGCAGCCAAGAAGGGCATGAAGCTTTCTTT

abundance: .
j_gene: TRBJ1-4
v_gene: TRBV11-2
d_gene: .
CDR3aa: CASSLSRGDEKLFF
CDR3nt: TGTGCCAGCAGCTTAAGCAGGGGAGATGAAAAACTGTTTTTT

abundance: once
j_gene: TRBJ2-2
v_gene: TRBV2
d_gene: .
CDR3aa: CASRPALGGVGELFF
CDR3nt: TGTGCCAGCAGGCCGGCTCTCGGAGGGGTAGGGGAGCTGTTTTTT

abundance: .
j_gene: TRBJ2-4
v_gene: TRBV6-5
d_gene: .
CDR3aa: CASSWGGAAKNIQYF
CDR3nt: TGTGCCAGCAGTTGGGGGGGCGCAGCCAAAAACATTCAGTACTTC

abundance: .
j_gene: TRBJ2-3
v_gene: TRBV18
d_gene: .
CDR3aa: CASSPPSTDTQYF
CDR3nt: TGTGCCAGCTCACCCCCCTCCACAGATACGCAGTATTTT

abundance: .
j_gene: TRBJ2-7
v_gene: TRBV2
d_gene: .
CDR3aa: CASLAGTYSYEQYF
CDR3nt: TGTGCCAGCCTCGCCGGGACATACTCCTACGAGCAGTACTTC

abundance: .
j_gene: TRBJ1-1
v_gene: TRBV7-9
d_gene: .
CDR3aa: CASSSRDANTEAFF
CDR3nt: TGTGCCAGCAGTAGCAGGGATGCGAACACTGAAGCTTTCTTT

abundance: .
j_gene: TRBJ2-3
v_gene: TRBV27
d_gene: TRBD2
CDR3aa: CASSFLNGGTDTQYF
CDR3nt: TGTGCCAGCAGTTTCCTAAACGGGGGGACAGATACGCAGTATTTT

abundance: few
j_gene: TRBJ1-2
v_gene: TRBV29-1
d_gene: .
CDR3aa: CSVDGDVYGYTF
CDR3nt: TGCAGCGTTGACGGGGACGTTTATGGCTACACCTTC